The 5 T cell receptor beta chains presented below share a single source sample, sequenced in a study of CD8 T cells in Susac syndrome. It was with random hexamers that about 0.45 to 1 ug RNA was reverse transcribed. TCRdb re-derived calls from the immunoSEQ multiplex PCR reads in MiXCR, one entry per CDR3 protein. The sample shows about 190,000 distinct CDR3 sequences, almost 96% of them seen only once. The specimen was CD4+ T cells from PBMCs. All receptors come from a human donor with Susac syndrome.

J is TRBJ1-3 and V is TRBV20-1; the D is unclear. From germline, CDR1 is DFQATT and CDR2 SNEGSKA (reference sequence). The CDR3 sequence is 13 residues long. V was clipped by 3 bases and J by 0 bases, with 6 bases between them. This CDR3 reads CSASGSSGNTIYF. DNA of the CDR3: TGCAGTGCTAGTGGGAGCTCTGGAAACACCATATATTTT.

In its sample, this clonotype was seen a few times. The chain is built from TRBV9 and TRBJ1-2; 7 nucleotides align to TRBD1. V trimming: 2 bases; J trimming: 3 bases; junction bases outside the gene matches: 1. The length of the CDR3 is 13 residues. In germline, CDR1 is SGDLS, CDR2 YYNGEE. CDR3 sequence reads: CASSVGTDYGYTF. CDR3 bases: TGTGCCAGCAGCGTCGGGACAGACTATGGCTACACCTTC.

The J gene is TRBJ2-1, the V gene TRBV7-3; 8 positions agree with TRBD2. The germline V gene has CDR1 SGHTA and CDR2 FQGTGA. The CDR3 contains 15 residues. The trim removed 5 bases at V and 6 bases at J, leaving 9 bases unmatched. Here the CDR3 reads CASSPRGLGSNEQFF. The CDR3 bases are TGTGCCAGCAGCCCCAGGGGACTAGGGAGCAATGAGCAGTTCTTC.

The rearrangement links TRBV6-2 or TRBV6-3 to TRBJ1-2, with TRBD1 matching 9 bases. Per the germline V gene, CDR1 is MNHEY and CDR2 is SVGEGT. V was pared by 7 bases and J by 7 bases, with 7 bases of the junction left unmatched. The CDR3 consists of 13 residues. CDR3 amino acids: CASTLQGAGGYTF. CDR3 coding DNA: TGTGCCAGCACCCTACAGGGGGCCGGTGGCTACACCTTC.

The chain combines TRBV14 with TRBJ1-1, with D uncertain. This CDR3 contains 13 residues. V gave up 4 bases and J gave up 4 bases, with 10 bases separating them. From germline, CDR1 is SGHDN and CDR2 FVKESK. The CDR3, as DNA: TGTGCCAGCAGCCTAACGTGGGGCACTGAAGCTTTCTTT. Amino acids: CASSLTWGTEAFF.